This T cell receptor beta chain stems from a study of identical twins. Whole-study findings and limits: Out-of-frame alpha sequences shared between twins exhibited an excess of low generation probability. Memory repertoires showed no such pattern, whereas abundant cord blood beta clonotypes carried fewer insertions. Invariant cells of the MAIT and iNKT types might have partly distorted the zero-insertion analyses. Within beta out-of-frame sequences, the excess sharing observed between twins was weaker.

TCRdb recomputed calls from the 5' RACE reads with MiXCR, one row per CDR3 protein. Of approximately 690,000 distinct CDR3 sequences in the sample, roughly 6% are singletons; the top ten hold about 1.8%. This clonotype appeared a few times. Its antigen is as yet unknown. The receptor comes from a man between 18 and 29 years old in good health. The material sequenced was naive T cells sorted from blood.

CDR3 amino acids: CASSGEVAQLSYNEQFF. CDR3 bases: TGTGCCTCGTCGGGGGAAGTGGCCCAACTCTCCTACAATGAGCAGTTCTTC. The V gene is TRBV25-1, the J gene TRBJ2-1; a weak D match, TRBD2 (6 bases). V gave up 11 bases and J gave up 0 bases, with 23 bases separating them. In germline, CDR1 is MGHDK, CDR2 SYGVNS. The length of the CDR3 is 17 residues.